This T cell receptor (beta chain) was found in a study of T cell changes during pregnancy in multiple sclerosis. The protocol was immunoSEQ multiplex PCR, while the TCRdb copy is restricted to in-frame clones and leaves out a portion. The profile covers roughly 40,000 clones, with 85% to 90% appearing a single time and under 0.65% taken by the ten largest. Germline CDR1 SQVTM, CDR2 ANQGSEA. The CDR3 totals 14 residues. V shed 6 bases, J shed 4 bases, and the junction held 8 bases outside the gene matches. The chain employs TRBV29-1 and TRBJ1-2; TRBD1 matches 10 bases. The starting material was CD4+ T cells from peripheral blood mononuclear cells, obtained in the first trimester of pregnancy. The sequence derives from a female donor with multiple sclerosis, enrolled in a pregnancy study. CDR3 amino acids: CSVGDRGSSYGYTF. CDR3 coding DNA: TGCAGCGTGGGGGACAGGGGATCTAGCTATGGCTACACCTTC.